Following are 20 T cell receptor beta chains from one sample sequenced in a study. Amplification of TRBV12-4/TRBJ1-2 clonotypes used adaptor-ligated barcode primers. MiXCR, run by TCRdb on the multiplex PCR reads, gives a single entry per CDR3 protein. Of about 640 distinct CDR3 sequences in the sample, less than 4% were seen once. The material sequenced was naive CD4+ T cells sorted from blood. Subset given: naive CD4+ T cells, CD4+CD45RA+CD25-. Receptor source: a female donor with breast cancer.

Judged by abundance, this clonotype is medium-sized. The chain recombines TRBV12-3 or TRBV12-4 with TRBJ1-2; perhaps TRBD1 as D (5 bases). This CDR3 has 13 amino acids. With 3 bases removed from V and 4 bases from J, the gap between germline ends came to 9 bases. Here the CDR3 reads CASSLGLPYGYTF. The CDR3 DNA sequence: TGTGCCAGCAGTTTGGGACTCCCCTATGGCTACACCTTC.

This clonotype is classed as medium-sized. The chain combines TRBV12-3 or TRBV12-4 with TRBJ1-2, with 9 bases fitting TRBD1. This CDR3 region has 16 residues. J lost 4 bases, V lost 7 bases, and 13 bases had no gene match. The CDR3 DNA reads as TGTGCCAGCACCCTTTCCATAGGGACAGGGCTCTATGGCTACACCTTC. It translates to CASTLSIGTGLYGYTF.

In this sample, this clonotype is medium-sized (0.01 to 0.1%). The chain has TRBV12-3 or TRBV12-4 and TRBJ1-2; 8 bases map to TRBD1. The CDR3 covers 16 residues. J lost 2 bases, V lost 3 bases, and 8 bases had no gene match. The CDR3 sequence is CASSFTTGTGNYGYTF. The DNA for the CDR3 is TGTGCCAGCAGTTTTACAACCGGGACAGGCAACTATGGCTACACCTTC.

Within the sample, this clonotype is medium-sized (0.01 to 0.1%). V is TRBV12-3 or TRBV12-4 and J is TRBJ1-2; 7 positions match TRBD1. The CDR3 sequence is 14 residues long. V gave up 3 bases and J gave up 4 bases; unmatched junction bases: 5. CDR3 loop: CASSLTGQRYGYTF. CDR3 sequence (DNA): TGTGCCAGCAGTTTGACAGGGCAGCGCTATGGCTACACCTTC.

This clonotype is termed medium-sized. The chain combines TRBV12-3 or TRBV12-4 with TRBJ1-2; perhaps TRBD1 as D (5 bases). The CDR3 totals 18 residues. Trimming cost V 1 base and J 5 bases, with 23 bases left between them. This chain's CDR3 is CASSLVLIRGTAFYGYTF. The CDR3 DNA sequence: TGTGCCAGCAGTTTAGTCTTAATTCGTGGGACGGCCTTTTATGGCTACACCTTC.

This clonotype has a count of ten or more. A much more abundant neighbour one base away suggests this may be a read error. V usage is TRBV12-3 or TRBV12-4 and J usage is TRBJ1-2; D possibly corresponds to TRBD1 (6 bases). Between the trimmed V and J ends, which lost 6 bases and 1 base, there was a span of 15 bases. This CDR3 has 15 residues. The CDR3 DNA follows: TGTGCCAGCAGAGATAACAGGGCTAATAACTATGGCTACACCTTC. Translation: CASRDNRANNYGYTF.

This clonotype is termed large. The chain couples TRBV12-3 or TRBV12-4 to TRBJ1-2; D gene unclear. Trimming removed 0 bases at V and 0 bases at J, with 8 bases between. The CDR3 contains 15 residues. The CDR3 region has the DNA TGTGCCAGCAGTTTAGCAGGCGTAGCTAACTATGGCTACACCTTC. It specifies CASSLAGVANYGYTF.

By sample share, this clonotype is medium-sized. The CDR3 loop is CASSSGGTSYGYTF. For the CDR3, the DNA is TGTGCCAGCAGTTCTGGCGGGACGTCTTATGGCTACACCTTC. This rearrangement joins TRBV12-3 or TRBV12-4 to TRBJ1-2, with D possibly being TRBD1 (5 bases). Trimming stripped 4 bases from V and 5 bases from J, with 14 bases between. This CDR3 comprises 14 residues.

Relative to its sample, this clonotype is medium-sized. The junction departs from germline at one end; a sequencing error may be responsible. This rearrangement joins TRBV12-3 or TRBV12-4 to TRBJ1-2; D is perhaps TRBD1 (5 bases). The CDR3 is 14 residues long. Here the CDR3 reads CASSPSRTGGRDVF. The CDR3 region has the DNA TGTGCCAGCAGTCCCTCACGAACCGGAGGCAGGGATGTCTTC.

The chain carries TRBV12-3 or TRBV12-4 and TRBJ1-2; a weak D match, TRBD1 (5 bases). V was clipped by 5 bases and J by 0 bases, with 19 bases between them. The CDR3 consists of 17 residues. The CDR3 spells CASSAQDRRFTNYGYTF. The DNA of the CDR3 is TGTGCCAGCAGTGCTCAAGACAGAAGGTTTACTAACTATGGCTACACCTTC.

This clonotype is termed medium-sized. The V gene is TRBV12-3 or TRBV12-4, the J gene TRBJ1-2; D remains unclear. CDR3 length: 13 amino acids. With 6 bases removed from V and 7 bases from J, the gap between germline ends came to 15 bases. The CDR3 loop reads CASSSGVDAGYTF. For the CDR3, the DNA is TGTGCCAGCAGCTCCGGGGTGGACGCTGGCTACACCTTC.

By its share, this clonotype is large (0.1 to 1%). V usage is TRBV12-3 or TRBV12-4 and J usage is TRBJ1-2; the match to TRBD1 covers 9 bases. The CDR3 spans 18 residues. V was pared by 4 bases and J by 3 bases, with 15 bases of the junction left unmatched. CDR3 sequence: CASSSLRDRAKGDYGYTF. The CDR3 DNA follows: TGTGCCAGCAGTTCCTTGAGGGACAGGGCAAAAGGGGACTATGGCTACACCTTC.

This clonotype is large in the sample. CDR3 in amino acids: CASTPYRAPYGYTF. Written as DNA, the CDR3 is TGTGCCAGCACCCCTTACAGGGCGCCCTATGGCTACACCTTC. The chain has TRBV12-3 or TRBV12-4 and TRBJ1-2, with a possible D match to TRBD1 (6 bases). The CDR3 extends over 14 amino acids. Trimming pared 7 bases from V and 4 bases from J, leaving 16 bases between.

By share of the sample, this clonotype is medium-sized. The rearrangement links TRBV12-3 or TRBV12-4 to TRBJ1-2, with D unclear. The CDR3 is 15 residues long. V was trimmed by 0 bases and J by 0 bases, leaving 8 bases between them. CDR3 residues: CASSLADGPNYGYTF. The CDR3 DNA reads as TGTGCCAGCAGTTTAGCGGACGGCCCTAACTATGGCTACACCTTC.

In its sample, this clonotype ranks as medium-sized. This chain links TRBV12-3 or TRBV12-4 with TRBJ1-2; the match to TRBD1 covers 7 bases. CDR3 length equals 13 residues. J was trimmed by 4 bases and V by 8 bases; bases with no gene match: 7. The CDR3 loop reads CASHRGAGYGYTF. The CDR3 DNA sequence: TGTGCCAGCCACAGGGGCGCGGGCTATGGCTACACCTTC.

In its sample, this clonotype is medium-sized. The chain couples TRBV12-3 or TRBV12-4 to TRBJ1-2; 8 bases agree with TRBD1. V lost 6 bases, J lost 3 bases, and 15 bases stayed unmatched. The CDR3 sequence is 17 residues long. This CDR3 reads CASSHGTGGGTYYGYTF. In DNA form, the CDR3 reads TGTGCCAGCAGCCACGGGACAGGCGGAGGCACTTACTATGGCTACACCTTC.

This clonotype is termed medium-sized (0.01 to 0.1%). The CDR3 protein is CASSFRGSSDGYTF. The CDR3 region has the DNA TGTGCCAGCAGTTTCCGGGGCTCGAGCGATGGCTACACCTTC. This chain connects TRBV12-3 or TRBV12-4 to TRBJ1-2; D might be TRBD1 (5 bases). The CDR3 is made up of 14 amino acids. Trimming removed 3 bases at V and 6 bases at J, with 14 bases between.

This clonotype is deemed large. CDR3 region: CASTTREDYGYTF. The CDR3 DNA follows: TGTGCCAGCACCACAAGGGAGGACTATGGCTACACCTTC. The V call is TRBV12-3 or TRBV12-4, the J call TRBJ1-2; D remains ambiguous. Trimming took off 7 bases at V and 3 bases at J, with 12 bases between the two ends. This CDR3 comprises 13 residues.

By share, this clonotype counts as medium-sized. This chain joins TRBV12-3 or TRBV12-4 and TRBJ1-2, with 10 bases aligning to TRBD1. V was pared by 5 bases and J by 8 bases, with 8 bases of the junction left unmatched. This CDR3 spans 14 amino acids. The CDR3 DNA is TGTGCCAGCAGTCCGGGACAGGGGATTGGCGGCTACACCTTC. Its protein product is CASSPGQGIGGYTF.

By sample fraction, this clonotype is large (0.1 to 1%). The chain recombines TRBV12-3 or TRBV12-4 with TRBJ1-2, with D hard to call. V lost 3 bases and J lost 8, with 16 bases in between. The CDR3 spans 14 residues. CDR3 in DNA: TGTGCCAGCAGTTTTCGCGGGTCAGGAGGAGGCTACACCTTC. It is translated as CASSFRGSGGGYTF.